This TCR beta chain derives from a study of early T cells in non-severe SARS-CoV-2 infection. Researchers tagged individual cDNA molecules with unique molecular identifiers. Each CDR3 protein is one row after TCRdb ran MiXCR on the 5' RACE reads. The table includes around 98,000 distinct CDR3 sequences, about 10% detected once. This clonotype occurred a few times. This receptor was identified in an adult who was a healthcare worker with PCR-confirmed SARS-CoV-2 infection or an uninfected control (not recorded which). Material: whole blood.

The CDR3 DNA reads as TGTGCCAGCAGTTACTTCGGCAGGGCAGAGACCGGGGAGCTGTTTTTT. Protein: CASSYFGRAETGELFF. V and J are TRBV6-6 and TRBJ2-2; TRBD1 is a possible D gene (5 bases). Between the trimmed V and J ends, which lost 1 base and 5 bases, there was a span of 14 bases. CDR1 and CDR2 (germline): MNHNY, SVGAGI (reference sequence). This CDR3 has 16 residues.